The clone carrying this T cell receptor beta chain was counted ten times or more. No antigen is known for it. This record comes from a study of blood T cells in healthy people across ages. Study-level findings and limits: Per million T cells, TCR beta diversity dropped roughly linearly as age increased.

It was with a sample-barcoded 5' primer and a J-beta primer mix that a second PCR of about 6 to 11 cycles was run. TCRdb redid the calling of the 5' RACE reads with MiXCR, one entry per CDR3 protein. Counted here are approximately 780,000 distinct CDR3 sequences, more than 25% occurring once; the ten biggest clones make up over 2.5%. The CDR3 length is 13 residues. The V gene's germline CDR1 is SQVTM and CDR2 ANQGSEA. With 7 bases clipped from V and 5 bases from J, the junction kept 8 bases outside the gene matches. The people who gave samples were healthy Caucasians from Russia, aged roughly 6 to 95. Total RNA was extracted at no less than 6 micrograms per sample. The data were also submitted as part of a second study, on T cells of mothers and their children.

Sequencing input: blood. This receptor was taken from a boy aged 10-17 years in good health. The chain links TRBV29-1 to TRBJ2-7; 10 positions match TRBD2. Here the CDR3 DNA reads TGCAGCGCGGGAACTAGCGGGGTAAACGAGCAGTACTTC. It specifies CSAGTSGVNEQYF.